The following is a T cell receptor (beta chain) sequence with its context. What it binds is not known. A read error may explain this, as a much larger clone is one base away. The sample comes from a study of shared clonotypes between healthy human individuals. Background on the study: The study used three CD4 naive, three CD4 memory, two CD8 naive and one CD8 memory plate per donor.

Germline V CDR1 and CDR2: SGHAT, FQNNGV. Trimming at V came to 5 bases and at J to 2 bases, leaving 2 bases not matched to a gene. The CDR3 consists of 14 residues. Investigators spread the genomic DNA of each subset evenly over several immunoSEQ plates. Some clones are missing from TCRdb's copy, which holds only in-frame ones; the method was immunoSEQ multiplex PCR. This table holds under 1,100,000 clones, around 76% found once. General study findings and limits: Naive subsets, compared against memory subsets, generally had larger estimated richness values.

The source is a man aged 18 to 29 in good health. Material: memory CD4+ T cells sorted from blood. Subset denoted: CD45RA-negative fraction. The chain couples TRBV11-2 to TRBJ1-2, with 10 bases identical to TRBD1. The CDR3 sequence: CASSPGQGNYGYTF. CDR3 nucleotides: TGTGCCAGCAGCCCGGGACAGGGGAACTATGGCTACACCTTC.